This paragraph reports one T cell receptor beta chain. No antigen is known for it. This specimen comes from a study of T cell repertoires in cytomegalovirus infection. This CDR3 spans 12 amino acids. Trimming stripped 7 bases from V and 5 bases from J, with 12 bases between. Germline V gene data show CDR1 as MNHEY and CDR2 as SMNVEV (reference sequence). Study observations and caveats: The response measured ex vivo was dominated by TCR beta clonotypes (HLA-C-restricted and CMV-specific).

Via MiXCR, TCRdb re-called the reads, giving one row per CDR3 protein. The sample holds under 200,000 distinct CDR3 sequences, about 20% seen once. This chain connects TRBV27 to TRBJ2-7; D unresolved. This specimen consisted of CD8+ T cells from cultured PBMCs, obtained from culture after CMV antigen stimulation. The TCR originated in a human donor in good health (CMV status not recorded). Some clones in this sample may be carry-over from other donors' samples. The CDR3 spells CASIGSRDEQYF. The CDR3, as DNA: TGTGCCAGCATCGGGTCTAGAGACGAGCAGTACTTC.